Below, 9 T cell receptor beta chains from the same sample are listed, as sequenced in a study of T cells in Graves' hyperthyroidism and ophthalmopathy. Amplified regions were TCR beta CDR3 sequences from RNA transcripts. HTBI primers were used for first-round RT-PCR of the TCR CDR3. A single record per CDR3 protein comes from TCRdb applying MiXCR to the multiplex PCR reads. The table lists a few hundred thousand distinct CDR3 sequences, roughly 14% of them singletons, with 14% in the top ten. Material for sequencing was blood. The source is a woman aged 18 to 35 with Graves' hyperthyroidism.

The V gene is TRBV24-1, the J gene TRBJ2-1, with 7 positions matching TRBD2. V trimming: 4 bases; J trimming: 2 bases; junction bases outside the gene matches: 7. Germline assignment: CDR1 KGHDR and CDR2 SFDVKD. This CDR3 region has 16 residues. In nucleotides, the CDR3 is TGTGCCACCAGTGACCCGCTCCGGGGGGCCTACAATGAGCAGTTCTTC. It translates to CATSDPLRGAYNEQFF.

In its sample, this clonotype was seen many times. The chain uses TRBV29-1 and TRBJ1-1, with D unclear. The CDR3 runs 14 residues. Trimming took 1 base from V and 5 from J, leaving 14 bases between them. Germline assignment: CDR1 SQVTM and CDR2 ANQGSEA. CDR3 sequence: CSVEGGPFGTEAFF. CDR3 in DNA: TGCAGCGTTGAAGGAGGGCCCTTCGGGACTGAAGCTTTCTTT.

In its sample, this clonotype was seen many times. The chain recombines TRBV7-8 with TRBJ1-1, with 11 nucleotides matching TRBD1. Germline trimming cut 5 bases from V and 3 bases from J; bases unmatched to any gene: 8. From germline, CDR1 is SGHVS and CDR2 FQNEAQ. The CDR3 spans 16 residues. CDR3 region: CASSKDRGRKDTEAFF. CDR3 DNA: TGTGCCAGCAGCAAGGACAGGGGGCGCAAAGACACTGAAGCTTTCTTT.

The chain uses TRBV28 and TRBJ1-1, with D possibly being TRBD1 (5 bases). Trimming took off 3 bases at V and 6 bases at J, with 14 bases between the two ends. The CDR3 runs to 14 residues. Germline values: CDR1 MDHEN, CDR2 SYDVKM. The CDR3 sequence is CASSLAGAGAEAFF. CDR3 DNA: TGTGCCAGCAGTTTGGCTGGGGCTGGTGCTGAAGCTTTCTTT.

The chain is built from TRBV5-1 and TRBJ2-3; no firm D call. The CDR3 contains 15 residues. Germline CDR1 and CDR2: SGHRS and YFSETQ. Trimming removed 7 bases from V and 0 bases from J, with 15 bases in between. The CDR3 DNA is TGCGCCAGCTACGGAGACCCACTAAGCACAGATACGCAGTATTTT. This sequence encodes CASYGDPLSTDTQYF.

The J gene is TRBJ1-1, the V gene TRBV6-9, with a weak D call TRBD1 (5 bases). This CDR3 contains 15 residues. Germline V gives CDR1 MNHGY, CDR2 SVAAGI. The V gene lost 3 bases and the J gene lost 1 base, with 12 bases spanning the gap. CDR3 loop: CASSYERGPNTEAFF. As DNA, the CDR3 is TGTGCCAGCAGTTACGAAAGGGGCCCGAACACTGAAGCTTTCTTT.

Many counts were recorded for this clonotype. This sequence joins TRBV20-1 and TRBJ2-7; a weak D match, TRBD2 (6 bases). The germline V gene has CDR1 DFQATT and CDR2 SNEGSKA (reference sequence). With 0 bases removed from V and 1 base from J, the gap between germline ends came to 16 bases. The CDR3 totals 16 residues. The CDR3 loop reads CSARDGRELASYEQYF. As DNA, the CDR3 is TGCAGTGCTAGAGACGGTCGGGAGTTAGCTTCCTACGAGCAGTACTTC.

The chain uses TRBV25-1 and TRBJ1-6; the match to TRBD1 covers 7 bases. CDR1 MGHDK and CDR2 SYGVNS come from the germline V gene. The CDR3 totals 14 residues. V dropped 5 bases and J dropped 8; count of bases not matched to a gene: 6. The CDR3 is CASSSEQGYSPLHF. The DNA of the CDR3 is TGTGCCAGCAGTTCGGAACAGGGGTATTCACCCCTCCACTTT.

This clonotype was seen a few times. The genes are TRBV12-3 or TRBV12-4 and TRBJ2-2; no clear D. V was clipped by 5 bases and J by 1 base, with 14 bases between them. CDR3 length: 16 amino acids. As DNA, the CDR3 is TGTGCCAGCAGTCCCAACCCCCAAAGGAACACCGGGGAGCTGTTTTTT. This codes for CASSPNPQRNTGELFF.